Below are 3 T cell receptor beta chains sequenced from a single sample in a study of early T cells in non-severe SARS-CoV-2 infection. TCRdb redid the calling of the 5' RACE reads with MiXCR, one entry per CDR3 protein. Here the sample spans 65,000 to 80,000 distinct CDR3 sequences, approximately 10% being singletons. What was sequenced was whole blood. These receptors came from an adult who was a healthcare worker with PCR-confirmed SARS-CoV-2 infection or an uninfected control (not recorded which).

This clonotype has a handful of counts. The V and J genes are TRBV7-2 and TRBJ2-1; D perhaps matches TRBD2 (6 bases). The germline V and J ends were trimmed by 2 bases and 6 bases, with 11 bases remaining between them. The CDR3 loop spans 14 amino acids. The germline V gene encodes CDR1 SGHTA and CDR2 FQGNSA. CDR3 nucleotides: TGTGCCAGCAGCTTACTTGGGGGAGGCAATGAGCAGTTCTTC. It is translated as CASSLLGGGNEQFF.

This clonotype was counted ten times or more. This chain connects TRBV6-2 or TRBV6-3 to TRBJ2-1; 11 positions match TRBD2. The germline V gene encodes CDR1 MNHEY and CDR2 SVGEGT. The CDR3 is 16 amino acids. Trimming removed 5 bases from V and 2 bases from J; junction bases left unmatched: 5. DNA of the CDR3: TGTGCCAGCAGTCGGAATAGCGGGGGGGCCTACAATGAGCAGTTCTTC. Its protein is CASSRNSGGAYNEQFF.

There are many counts of this clonotype. The CDR3 coding sequence is TGTGCCAGCCTCGGGACAGGAGGGGACGAGCAGTACTTC. Amino acids: CASLGTGGDEQYF. The rearrangement uses TRBV19 and TRBJ2-7; the match to TRBD1 covers 8 bases. The CDR3 extends over 13 amino acids. Germline loops: CDR1 LNHDA, CDR2 SQIVND (reference sequence). V shed 9 bases and J 5 bases; nucleotides not matched to a gene: 9.